This T cell receptor beta chain was found in a study of beta chain features in type 1 diabetes (dated by TCRdb to about 2018). Broadly, across the study: Mean age, gender distribution, total cell number and subset yield did not differ between patients and healthy donors. A total of some 100,000,000 sorted cells were examined across all samples, and a strong correlation was observed between cell number per subset and RNA yield. In the study, TCRB repertoires of sorted circulating CD4+ T cell subsets from recently diagnosed type 1 diabetes patients were compared with those of matched healthy donors. Regulatory and stem cell-like memory subsets were obtained from only 8 patients and about eight healthy donors, while naive and central memory subsets were obtained from all 30 or so donors. What the authors observed across the whole study: Because small numbers of individuals were included in the HLA sub-analyses, any influence of HLA type on TCRB rearrangement was left unresolved. Because cDNA was sequenced instead of genomic DNA, highly expressing activated cells could be over-represented, though the groups showed no difference in activation or CD3 levels. Fewer insertions and more nucleotide deletions at VDJ recombination sites were observed in patients with type 1 diabetes, implying thymic rearrangement abnormalities. Naive, central memory and regulatory TCRB repertoires appeared more similar among patients than among healthy donors. In all four CD4+ subsets, TCRB CDR3 length was moderately but significantly shorter in type 1 diabetes patients. Shorter templates might have been favored by PCR, but patient and control samples were amplified and corrected together, so both groups would have been affected equally by any skew.

Each donor gave one peripheral blood draw, averaging approximately 120 mL, which was collected into heparinised tubes. A BD FACSAria II and a panel including CD45RO, CCR7, CD25, CD127, CD95 and CD27 were used to sort naive, central memory, regulatory and stem cell-like memory CD4+ T cells. A purity above 95% was achieved for all sorted populations. PBMCs were separated immediately by Lymphoprep density gradient centrifugation and were stained directly, without being cultured. Samples were stained and sorted in pairs, with one healthy donor and one patient per experiment, so that batch effects were minimized. The entire amount of isolated RNA was reverse transcribed using the High Capacity cDNA Reverse Transcription Kit, so the sequenced TCRB transcripts were expressed ones. Naive, central memory and regulatory T cell samples underwent deep immunoSEQ sequencing, averaging around 4 million total reads per sample. After sorted cells were lysed in RLT buffer, RNA was extracted with DNase-treated RNeasy Micro or Mini kits, with the choice depending on cell number. To prevent cross-contamination, each cell subset was processed individually, whereas patient and healthy donor samples were processed jointly. The immunoSEQ multiplex PCR was used to amplify TCRB sequences from cDNA, generating 87-bp fragments that spanned the CDR3 region. Sequencing of the amplicons was done on the Illumina HiSeq platform. In the authors' own workflow: PCR bias was computationally corrected using synthetic template baselines, reads within Hamming distance 2 were collapsed, and singletons that could not be merged were discarded. Reads were aligned against IMGT to assign V, D and J genes, CDR3 length and insertions or deletions at six rearrangement sites. Within each subset, clonotype counts were normalized to sorted cell number, and only after that were true diversity and Gini coefficients computed with the tcR R package. The overlap coefficient, calculated on TCRB nucleotide sequences, was used to quantify repertoire sharing. Sourced from immuneACCESS, this table was stored by TCRdb with only in-frame sequences that have V and J called. A share of the clones is absent; for the studies checked, an unresolved V gene accounts for under half, and the remainder has no known explanation. The DNA was the basis for D and trimming; V, J and clone size are from that table. For this sample there are roughly 150,000 clones; under 9.5% appear just once. The ten largest clones capture approximately 0.69% of the sample.

The germline V gene (reference sequence) sets CDR1 to LNHDA and CDR2 to SQIVND. Taken from cysteine to phenylalanine, the CDR3 has 12 residues. CDR3 DNA only is kept here, 36 bases in frame from base 1. This clone occurred a few times. Its antigen specificity is not known. No clone much larger than this one lies a single base away; base qualities are absent. Sequencing was carried out using central memory CD4+ T cells from blood. This receptor was obtained from a man between 18 and 29 years old in good health. Recombination connected TRBV19 to TRBJ1-1; no D segment can be confidently identified. Here the CDR3 is given as CATGEQNTEAFF. The sequenced DNA: TGTGCTACTGGGGAGCAGAACACTGAAGCTTTCTTT.